This TCR beta chain was recorded in a study of Ad26.COV2.S vaccination and SARS-CoV-2 variants. About the research overall: The study gave Ad26.COV2.S intramuscularly, once or twice 56 days apart.

Assay: immunoSEQ multiplex PCR; the TCRdb copy retains only in-frame clones and omits some. The sample shows approximately 300,000 clones, approximately 86% of them seen only once. The sample's treatment: 15 to 20 received Ad26.COV2.S at low or high dose, single or two shots; several received placebo; per-sample allocation not given. Sampling occurred on day 63 after the first vaccine or placebo injection. Adults aged 18-55 years in Boston included the donor. Comment on this clone: Its specificity is not known.

Study-wide results and caveats: Vaccine and placebo recipients had similar non-spike TCR breadth. After vaccination, reports described spike-specific CD8+ and CD4+ T cell responses as showing substantial breadth.

Germline loops: CDR1 WNHNN, CDR2 SYGVQD (reference sequence). This CDR3 has 14 residues. Trimming removed 6 bases from V and 1 base from J, with 10 bases in between. The chain carries TRBV10-1 and TRBJ2-4; D not certain. The sample here was peripheral blood, taken in a trial of Ad26.COV2.S vaccine versus placebo. The receptor was isolated from a person between 18 and 60 years old who received the Ad26.COV2.S COVID-19 vaccine or a placebo. The CDR3 sequence is CASSLSGAKNIQYF. In nucleotides, the CDR3 is TGCGCCAGCAGCCTCTCGGGCGCCAAAAACATTCAGTACTTC.